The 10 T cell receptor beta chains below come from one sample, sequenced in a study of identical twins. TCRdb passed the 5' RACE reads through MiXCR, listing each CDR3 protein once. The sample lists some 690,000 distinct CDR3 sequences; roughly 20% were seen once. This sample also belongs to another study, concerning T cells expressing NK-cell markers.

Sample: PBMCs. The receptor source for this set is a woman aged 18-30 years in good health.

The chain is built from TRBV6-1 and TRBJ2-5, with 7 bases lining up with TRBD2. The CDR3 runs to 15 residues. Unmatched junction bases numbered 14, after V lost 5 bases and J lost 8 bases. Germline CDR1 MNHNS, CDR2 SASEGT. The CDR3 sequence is CASSTAGTKGSTQYF. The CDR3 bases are TGTGCCAGCAGTACAGCCGGGACTAAAGGTTCTACCCAGTACTTC.

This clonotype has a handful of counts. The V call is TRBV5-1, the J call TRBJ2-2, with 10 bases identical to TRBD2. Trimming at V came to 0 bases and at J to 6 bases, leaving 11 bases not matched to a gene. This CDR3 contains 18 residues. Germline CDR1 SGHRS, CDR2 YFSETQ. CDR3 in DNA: TGCGCCAGCAGCTTGGACGCTCCTAGCGGGAGAGCTTCCGGGGAGCTGTTTTTT. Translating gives CASSLDAPSGRASGELFF.

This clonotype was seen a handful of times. The CDR3 DNA reads TGTGCCAGCAGCTCTAGGACCCAATCTACCTACGAGCAGTACTTC. It yields the protein CASSSRTQSTYEQYF. The gene calls are TRBV12-3 or TRBV12-4 and TRBJ2-7; D unclear. V was shortened by 6 bases and J by 2 bases, with 17 bases between the two germline ends. The CDR3 totals 15 residues.

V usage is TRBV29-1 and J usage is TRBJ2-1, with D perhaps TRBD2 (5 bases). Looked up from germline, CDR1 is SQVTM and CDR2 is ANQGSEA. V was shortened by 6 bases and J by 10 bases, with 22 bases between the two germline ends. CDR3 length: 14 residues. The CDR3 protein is CSVPNPLVGNEQFF. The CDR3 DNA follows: TGCAGCGTCCCCAACCCACTAGTAGGAAACGAGCAGTTCTTC.

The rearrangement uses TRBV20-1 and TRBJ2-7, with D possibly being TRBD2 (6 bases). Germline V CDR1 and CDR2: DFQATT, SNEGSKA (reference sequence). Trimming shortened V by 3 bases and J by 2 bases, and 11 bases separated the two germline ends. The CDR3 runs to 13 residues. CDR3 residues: CSARGRGPYEQYF. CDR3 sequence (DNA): TGCAGTGCTAGGGGGCGGGGACCCTACGAGCAGTACTTC.

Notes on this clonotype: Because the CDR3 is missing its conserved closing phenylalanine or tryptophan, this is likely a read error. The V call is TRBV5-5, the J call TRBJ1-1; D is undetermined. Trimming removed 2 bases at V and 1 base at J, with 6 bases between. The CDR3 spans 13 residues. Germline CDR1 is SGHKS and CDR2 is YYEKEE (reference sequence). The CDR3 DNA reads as TGTGCCAGCAGCTTCTCAGGGAACACTGAAGCTTTCCTT. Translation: CASSFSGNTEAFL.

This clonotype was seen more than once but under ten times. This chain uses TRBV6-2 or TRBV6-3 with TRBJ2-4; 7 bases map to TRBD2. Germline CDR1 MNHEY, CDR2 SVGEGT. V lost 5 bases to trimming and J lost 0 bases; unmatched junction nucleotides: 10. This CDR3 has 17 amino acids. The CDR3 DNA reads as TGTGCCAGCAGTCCCTTCGGGGCTAGCGGAGCCAAAAACATTCAGTACTTC. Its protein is CASSPFGASGAKNIQYF.

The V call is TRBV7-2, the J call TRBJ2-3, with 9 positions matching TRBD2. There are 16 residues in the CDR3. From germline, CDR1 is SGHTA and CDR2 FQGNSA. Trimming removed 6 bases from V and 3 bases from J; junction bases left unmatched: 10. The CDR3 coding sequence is TGTGCCAGCAGACCGGCCGCGCGGGAGGGTACAGATACGCAGTATTTT. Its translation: CASRPAAREGTDTQYF.

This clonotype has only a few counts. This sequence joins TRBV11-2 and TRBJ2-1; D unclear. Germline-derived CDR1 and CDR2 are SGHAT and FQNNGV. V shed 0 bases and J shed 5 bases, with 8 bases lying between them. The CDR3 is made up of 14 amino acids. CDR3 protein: CASSLEPQHNEQFF. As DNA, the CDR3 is TGTGCCAGCAGCTTAGAACCCCAGCACAATGAGCAGTTCTTC.

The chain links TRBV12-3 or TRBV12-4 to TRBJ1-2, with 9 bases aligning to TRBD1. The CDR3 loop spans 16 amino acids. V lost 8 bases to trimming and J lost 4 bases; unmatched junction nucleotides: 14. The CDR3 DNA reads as TGTGCCAGCGGTGCGGGGCCACAGGGGGCCGGCTATGGCTACACCTTC. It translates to CASGAGPQGAGYGYTF.